This entry lists 15 T cell receptor beta chains sequenced from one sample in a study of cytomegalovirus exposure and HLA in healthy donors (dated by TCRdb to the late 2010s). The library was prepared using the immunoSEQ multiplex PCR assay. For the multiplex PCR, a mixture combining 60 forward primers for TCR Vbeta segments and 13 reverse primers for TCR Jbeta segments was used. The table comes from immuneACCESS by way of TCRdb, which keeps in-frame sequences with V and J called. Part of the clones is missing from these tables; in studies checked, under half for an unresolved V gene and the rest for unknown reasons. The sample table contains some 97,000 clones; only one count was recorded for around 79% of them. The top ten constitute 12% to 15% of the sample. Specimen: PBMCs. Every receptor here comes from a male donor in good health and CMV-seropositive.

The V gene is TRBV9, the J gene TRBJ2-1, with 8 bases lining up with TRBD2. Germline-derived CDR1 and CDR2 are SGDLS and YYNGEE. V lost 0 bases, J lost 10 bases, and 9 bases stayed unmatched. CDR3 length: 15 residues. CDR3 sequence reads: CASSVASSGRYEQFF. In DNA, the CDR3 is TGTGCCAGCAGCGTAGCGTCTAGCGGGCGGTACGAGCAGTTCTTC. Full variable domain (outside the CDR3, taken from reference TRBV9 and TRBJ2-1): DSGVTQTPKHLITATGQRVTLRCSPRSGDLSVYWYQQSLDQGLQFLIQYYNGEERAKGNILERFSAQQFPDLHSELNLSSLELGDSALYFCASSVASSGRYEQFFGPGTRLTVL.

Note on this clone: The junction shows a germline mismatch at one end, possibly a read error. Additional DNA sequences in this sample encode the identical CDR3. The chain uses TRBV10-1 and TRBJ1-1; a weak D match, TRBD1 (5 bases). The CDR3 is 15 residues long. Germline V lookup: CDR1 WNHNN, CDR2 SYGVQD (reference sequence). CDR3 residues: CASSESFRANTEAFF. As DNA, the CDR3 is TGCGCCAGCAGTGAGTCGTTCAGGGCAAACACTGAGGCTTTCTTT.

The chain recombines TRBV7-9 with TRBJ2-3; no reliable D call. The CDR3 totals 12 residues. In germline, CDR1 is SEHNR, CDR2 FQNEAQ (reference sequence). With 1 base removed from V and 9 bases from J, the gap between germline ends came to 8 bases. DNA for the CDR3: TGTGCCAGCAGCTTAGAAGCGAGGACGCAGTATTTT. Its protein product is CASSLEARTQYF.

The V and J genes are TRBV6-1 and TRBJ2-7; D remains unclear. This CDR3 comprises 13 residues. The V end was cut by 4 bases, the J end by 4 bases, with 11 bases between. Looked up from germline, CDR1 is MNHNS and CDR2 is SASEGT. CDR3 in DNA: TGTGCCAGCAGTGCTTCGCCGCAGTACGAGCAGTACTTC. This translates into CASSASPQYEQYF.

This clone turned up a few times. The J gene is TRBJ1-1, the V gene TRBV2; D unclear. Trimming stripped 4 bases from V and 1 base from J, with 4 bases between. The CDR3 is 12 amino acids. Germline CDR1 reads SNHLY; CDR2 reads FYNNEI. CDR3 in DNA: TGTGCCAGCAGTGGACAGAACACTGAAGCTTTCTTT. Residues: CASSGQNTEAFF.

The chain has TRBV30 and TRBJ1-1; 8 bases line up with TRBD1. V was pared by 4 bases and J by 1 base, with 2 bases of the junction left unmatched. The CDR3 is made up of 13 amino acids. In germline, CDR1 is GTSNPN, CDR2 SVGIG (reference sequence). The CDR3 nucleotides read TGTGCCTGGAATCAGGGGGCGAACACTGAAGCTTTCTTT. Amino acids: CAWNQGANTEAFF.

This clone was recorded a few times. This rearrangement joins TRBV4-3 to TRBJ2-7; 9 nucleotides match TRBD1. The CDR3 is made up of 15 amino acids. CDR1 is LGHNA, CDR2 YSLEER, per germline. After removal of 1 base from V and 0 bases from J, the junction contained 1 base not matched to a gene. CDR3 bases: TGCGCCAGCAGCCAAGGGACAGGGGACTCCTACGAGCAGTACTTC. It translates to CASSQGTGDSYEQYF.

The chain links TRBV10-3 to TRBJ2-1, with D maybe TRBD2 (7 bases). Germline loops: CDR1 ENHRY, CDR2 SYGVKD. CDR3 length: 17 residues. The V end lost 3 bases, the J end lost 9 bases, and 24 bases lay between the germline ends. For the CDR3, the DNA is TGTGCCATCAGTGAAGGGACGGGGGGCGAAAGAAGAGGTGAGCAGTTCTTC. Translation gives CAISEGTGGERRGEQFF.

The CDR3 DNA reads as TGCGCCAGCAGCCCGAAGAGTACAGGGGCGGGTGAAAAACTGTTTTTT. Amino acids: CASSPKSTGAGEKLFF. The chain uses TRBV5-1 and TRBJ1-4, with TRBD1 matching 7 bases. There are 16 residues in the CDR3. Germline V gives CDR1 SGHRS, CDR2 YFSETQ. V shed 4 bases and J 7 bases; nucleotides not matched to a gene: 13. The whole variable domain, remainder taken from reference TRBV5-1 and TRBJ1-4, is KAGVTQTPRYLIKTRGQQVTLSCSPISGHRSVSWYQQTPGQGLQFLFEYFSETQRNKGNFPGRFSGRQFSNSRSEMNVSTLELGDSALYLCASSPKSTGAGEKLFFGSGTQLSVL.

This clone was observed a few times. J is TRBJ2-7 and V is TRBV4-3; possible D gene TRBD1, 5 bases. The CDR3 is 15 amino acids. Germline CDR1 and CDR2: LGHNA and YSLEER. V dropped 1 base and J dropped 1 base, with 11 bases sitting between them. The CDR3: CASSQAHRRSYEQYF. CDR3 nucleotide sequence: TGCGCCAGCAGCCAAGCCCACAGGAGATCCTACGAGCAGTACTTC.

The chain uses TRBV4-3 and TRBJ2-3; D may be TRBD1 (6 bases). In germline, CDR1 is LGHNA, CDR2 YSLEER. There are 16 residues in the CDR3. The V and J ends lost 4 bases and 2 bases respectively, with 16 bases between them. CDR3 DNA sequence: TGCGCCAGCAGCCTCGTCCAGGGACAAAACACAGATACGCAGTATTTT. It encodes CASSLVQGQNTDTQYF.

The chain joins TRBV7-2 to TRBJ1-2, with D possibly matching TRBD1 (5 bases). Germline loops: CDR1 SGHTA, CDR2 FQGNSA. Between the trimmed V and J ends, which lost 8 bases and 7 bases, there was a span of 17 bases. CDR3 size: 13 residues. CDR3 amino acids: CASEGGQGGGYTF. Written as DNA, the CDR3 is TGTGCCAGCGAAGGAGGTCAGGGAGGTGGCTACACCTTC.

This chain uses TRBV27 with TRBJ2-7; TRBD1 agrees at 7 bases. Germline V gene sequence: CDR1 MNHEY, CDR2 SMNVEV (reference sequence). Trimming took 4 bases from V and 2 from J; bases not matched to a gene: 8. This CDR3 is built from 15 residues. The CDR3 DNA sequence: TGTGCCAGCAGTTCCTCACGGGACAGAGCCTACGAGCAGTACTTC. Translated, it gives CASSSSRDRAYEQYF.

V is TRBV6-1 and J is TRBJ2-7; TRBD2 matches at 7 bases. This CDR3 is built from 14 residues. Trimming took 3 bases from V and 8 from J; bases not matched to a gene: 10. Germline loops: CDR1 MNHNS, CDR2 SASEGT. The chain's CDR3 is CASSEIGTTNKQYF. The CDR3 DNA follows: TGTGCCAGCAGTGAGATCGGGACTACCAACAAGCAGTACTTC.

The chain recombines TRBV4-3 with TRBJ1-5, with TRBD1 matching over 7 bases. Germline V gene data show CDR1 as LGHNA and CDR2 as YSLEER. After removal of 4 bases from V and 1 base from J, the junction contained 4 bases not matched to a gene. The CDR3 has 15 amino acids. The chain's CDR3 is CASSPGQESNQPQHF. The CDR3 coding sequence is TGCGCCAGCAGCCCCGGACAGGAAAGCAATCAGCCCCAGCATTTT.